This entry is about one T cell receptor beta chain. The same CDR3 can be traced to other DNA sequences in this sample. The data originate from a study of blood T cell repertoires in COVID-19. Study at large: PBMCs, B-cell-depleted T cells, or T cells provided the cDNA or gDNA that made up the material.

Trimming at V came to 6 bases and at J to 8 bases, leaving 7 bases not matched to a gene. This CDR3 is 13 amino acids long. Clones were sequenced by immunoSEQ multiplex PCR, and TCRdb holds only the in-frame ones, with some missing. Of 350,000 to 450,000 clones in the sample, around 91% were seen once. What was sequenced was PBMCs or T cells enriched from blood (not recorded which). This sequence was found in a man aged 25 to 40 who had recovered from COVID-19. The V call is TRBV12-3 or TRBV12-4, the J call TRBJ1-5; 7 bases match TRBD1. Here the CDR3 reads CASSLTGREPQHF. The CDR3 region has the DNA TGTGCCAGCAGCCTGACAGGGAGAGAGCCCCAGCATTTT.